This TCR beta chain is drawn from a study of cytomegalovirus exposure and HLA in healthy donors. General study points: Later analysis demonstrated an association between a missense DCLRE1C variant and TCR beta V- and J-gene trimming. It was reported that the classifier diagnosed cytomegalovirus status with high specificity and sensitivity in both the original and validation cohorts.

13 Jbeta primers and 60 Vbeta primers were used for the PCR. Clones were sequenced by immunoSEQ multiplex PCR, and TCRdb holds only the in-frame ones, with some missing. The data hold approximately 150,000 clones, with approximately 80% observed a single time. This CDR3 has 14 amino acids. The germline V gene has CDR1 MNHEY and CDR2 SVGAGI. Trimming cost V 0 bases and J 1 base, with 6 bases left between them. In regard to this clone: Its matching antigen is unknown.

The specimen was PBMCs. This receptor was obtained from a woman aged 40-49 years in good health and CMV-seropositive. The genes are TRBV6-5 and TRBJ2-5, with a possible D match to TRBD2 (5 bases). For the CDR3, the DNA is TGTGCCAGCAGTTACTCGGAGGTCCAAGAGACCCAGTACTTC. This translates into CASSYSEVQETQYF.